A single sample gave rise to the 3 T cell receptor beta chains below, sequenced in a study of blood T cell repertoires in COVID-19. The assay was immunoSEQ multiplex PCR, and TCRdb's table has in-frame clones only and misses some. The sample yields some 300,000 clones, 89% seen once. What was sequenced was PBMCs or T cells enriched from blood (not recorded which). These receptors were obtained from a woman aged 30 to 39 who had recovered from COVID-19.

The genes are TRBV6-5 and TRBJ2-7; 9 positions agree with TRBD1. V lost 10 bases, J lost 3 bases, and 13 bases stayed unmatched. The CDR3 contains 15 residues. Germline V CDR1 and CDR2: MNHEY, SVGAGI. The CDR3 spells CATVPDRGIIYEQYF. For the CDR3, the DNA is TGTGCCACCGTACCCGACAGGGGGATAATCTACGAGCAGTACTTC.

The chain uses TRBV19 and TRBJ2-3; D perhaps matches TRBD2 (7 bases). The CDR3 length is 18 residues. The germline V gene has CDR1 LNHDA and CDR2 SQIVND (reference sequence). V lost 6 bases, J lost 2 bases, and 24 bases lay in between. CDR3 amino acids: CASRKTWGGGRYTDTQYF. CDR3 in DNA: TGTGCCAGTAGAAAAACCTGGGGGGGCGGAAGATACACAGATACGCAGTATTTT.

Details on this clone: The sample carries other DNA sequences with the same CDR3. This chain links TRBV11-3 with TRBJ2-1; 9 nucleotides match TRBD1. Per germline, CDR1 SGHNT and CDR2 YENEEA. The CDR3 has 14 residues. The V and J ends lost 5 bases and 8 bases, in that order; junction bases with no gene match: 7. The CDR3 loop is CASSRGDRVHEQFF. In nucleotides, the CDR3 is TGTGCCAGCAGCCGGGGGGACAGGGTCCATGAGCAGTTCTTC.